The clone carrying this TCR beta chain appeared many times. The data were taken from a study of early T cells in non-severe SARS-CoV-2 infection. The CDR3 is 18 residues long. V shed 1 base and J 0 bases; nucleotides not matched to a gene: 9. In germline, CDR1 is LNHNV, CDR2 YYDKDF (reference sequence). Each CDR3 protein is one row after TCRdb ran MiXCR on the 5' RACE reads. The sample records 90,000 to 120,000 distinct CDR3 sequences, approximately 12% being singletons. This chain connects TRBV15 to TRBJ2-7, with 10 bases aligning to TRBD1. The material sequenced was whole blood. The source is an adult who was a healthcare worker with PCR-confirmed SARS-CoV-2 infection or an uninfected control (not recorded which). The CDR3 coding sequence is TGTGCCACCAGCAGAGGGACAGGGGGATGGGGATCCTCCTACGAGCAGTACTTC. The encoded protein is CATSRGTGGWGSSYEQYF.